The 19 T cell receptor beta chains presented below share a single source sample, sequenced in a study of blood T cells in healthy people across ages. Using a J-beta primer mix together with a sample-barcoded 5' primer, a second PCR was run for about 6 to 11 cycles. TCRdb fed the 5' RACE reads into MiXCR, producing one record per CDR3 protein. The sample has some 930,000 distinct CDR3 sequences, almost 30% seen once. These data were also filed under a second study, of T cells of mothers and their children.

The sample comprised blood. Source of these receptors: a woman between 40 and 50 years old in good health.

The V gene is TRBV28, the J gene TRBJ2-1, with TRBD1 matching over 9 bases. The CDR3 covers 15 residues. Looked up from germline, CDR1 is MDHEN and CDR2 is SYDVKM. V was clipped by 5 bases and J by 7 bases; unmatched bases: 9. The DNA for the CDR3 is TGTGCCAGCAGTCCAACCGGGACAGGGTTGAATGAGCAGTTCTTC. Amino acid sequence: CASSPTGTGLNEQFF.

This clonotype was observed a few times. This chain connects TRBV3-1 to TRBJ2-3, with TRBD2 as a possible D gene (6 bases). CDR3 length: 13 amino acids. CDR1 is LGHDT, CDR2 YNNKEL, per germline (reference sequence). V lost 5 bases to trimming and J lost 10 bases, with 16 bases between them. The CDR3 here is CASSGRDSRAQYF. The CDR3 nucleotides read TGTGCCAGCAGCGGCCGGGACTCTCGTGCGCAGTATTTT.

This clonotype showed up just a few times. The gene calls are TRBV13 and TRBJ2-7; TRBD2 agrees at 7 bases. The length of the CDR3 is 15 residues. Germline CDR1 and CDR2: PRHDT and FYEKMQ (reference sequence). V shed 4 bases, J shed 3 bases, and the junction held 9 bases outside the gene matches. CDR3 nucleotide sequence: TGTGCCAGCAGCTCCGGCCTGACGGGGGGCTACGAGCAGTACTTC. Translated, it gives CASSSGLTGGYEQYF. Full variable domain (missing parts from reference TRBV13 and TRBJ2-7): AAGVIQSPRHLIKEKRETATLKCYPIPRHDTVYWYQQGPGQDPQFLISFYEKMQSDKGSIPDRFSAQQFSDYHSELNMSSLELGDSALYFCASSSGLTGGYEQYFGPGTRLTVT.

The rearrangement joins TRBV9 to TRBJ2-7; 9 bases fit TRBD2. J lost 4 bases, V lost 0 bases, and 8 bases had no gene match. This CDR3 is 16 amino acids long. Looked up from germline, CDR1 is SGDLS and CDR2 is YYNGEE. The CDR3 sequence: CASSVASGLAGYEQYF. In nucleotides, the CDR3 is TGTGCCAGCAGCGTAGCGTCGGGGCTAGCGGGATACGAGCAGTACTTC. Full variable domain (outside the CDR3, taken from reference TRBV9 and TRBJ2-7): DSGVTQTPKHLITATGQRVTLRCSPRSGDLSVYWYQQSLDQGLQFLIQYYNGEERAKGNILERFSAQQFPDLHSELNLSSLELGDSALYFCASSVASGLAGYEQYFGPGTRLTVT.

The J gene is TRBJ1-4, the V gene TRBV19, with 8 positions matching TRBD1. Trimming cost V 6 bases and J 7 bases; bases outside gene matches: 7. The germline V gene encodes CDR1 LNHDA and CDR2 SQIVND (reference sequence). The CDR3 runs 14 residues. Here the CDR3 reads CASRLQGAREKLFF. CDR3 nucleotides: TGTGCCAGTAGGCTCCAGGGGGCGCGTGAAAAACTGTTTTTT.

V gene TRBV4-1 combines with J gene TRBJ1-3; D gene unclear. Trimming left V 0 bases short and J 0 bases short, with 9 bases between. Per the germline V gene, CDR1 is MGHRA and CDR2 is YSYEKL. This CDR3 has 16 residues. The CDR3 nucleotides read TGCGCCAGCAGCCAAGAACAGCTCCACTCTGGAAACACCATATATTTT. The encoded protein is CASSQEQLHSGNTIYF.

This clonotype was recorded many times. CDR3 in amino acids: CATSRGRLAGGSSYNEQFF. The CDR3 bases are TGTGCCACCAGCAGAGGTAGACTAGCGGGGGGGAGCTCCTACAATGAGCAGTTCTTC. The genes are TRBV15 and TRBJ2-1; 14 nucleotides match TRBD2. V trimming: 1 base; J trimming: 0 bases; junction bases outside the gene matches: 5. Germline CDR1 reads LNHNV; CDR2 reads YYDKDF (reference sequence). The CDR3 sequence is 19 residues long.

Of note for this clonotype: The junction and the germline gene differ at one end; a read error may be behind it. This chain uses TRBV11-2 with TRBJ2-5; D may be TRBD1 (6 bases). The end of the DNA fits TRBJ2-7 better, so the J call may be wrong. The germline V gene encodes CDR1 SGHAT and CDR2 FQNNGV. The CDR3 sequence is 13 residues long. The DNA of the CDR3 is TGTACCAGCAGCTTAGGGGACAACTACGAGCAGTACTTC. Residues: CTSSLGDNYEQYF.

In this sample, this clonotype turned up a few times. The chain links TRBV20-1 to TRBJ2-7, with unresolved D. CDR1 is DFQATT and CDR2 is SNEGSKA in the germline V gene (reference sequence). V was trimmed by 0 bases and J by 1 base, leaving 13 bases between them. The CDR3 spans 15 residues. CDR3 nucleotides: TGCAGTGCTAGAGATGGGGTCTCCGGGTCCTACGAGCAGTACTTC. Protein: CSARDGVSGSYEQYF.

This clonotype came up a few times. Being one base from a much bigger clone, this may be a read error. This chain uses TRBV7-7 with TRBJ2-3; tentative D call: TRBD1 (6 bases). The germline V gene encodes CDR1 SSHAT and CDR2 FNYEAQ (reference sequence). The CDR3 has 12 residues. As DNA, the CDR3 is TGTGCTGGCAGCTTAGCTGGGGGCACGCAGTATTTT. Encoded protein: CAGSLAGGTQYF. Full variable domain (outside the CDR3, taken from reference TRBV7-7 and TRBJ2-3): GAGVSQSPRYKVTKRGQDVTLRCDPISSHATLYWYQQALGQGPEFLTYFNYEAQPDKSGLPSDRFSAERPEGSISTLTIQRTEQRDSAMYRCAGSLAGGTQYFGPGTRLTVL.

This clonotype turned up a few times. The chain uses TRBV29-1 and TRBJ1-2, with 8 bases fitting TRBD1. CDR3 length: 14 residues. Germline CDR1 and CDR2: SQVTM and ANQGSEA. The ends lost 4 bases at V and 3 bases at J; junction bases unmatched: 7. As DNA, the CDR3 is TGCAGCGTTGGACTCCCAGGGGGCCACTATGGCTACACCTTC. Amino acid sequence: CSVGLPGGHYGYTF.

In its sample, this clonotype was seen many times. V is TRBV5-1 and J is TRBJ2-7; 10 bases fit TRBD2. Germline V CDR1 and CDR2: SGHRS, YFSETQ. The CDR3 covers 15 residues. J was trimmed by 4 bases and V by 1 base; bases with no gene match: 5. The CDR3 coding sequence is TGCGCCAGCAGCTTGCCTAGCGGGGGAGGTTACGAGCAGTACTTC. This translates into CASSLPSGGGYEQYF.

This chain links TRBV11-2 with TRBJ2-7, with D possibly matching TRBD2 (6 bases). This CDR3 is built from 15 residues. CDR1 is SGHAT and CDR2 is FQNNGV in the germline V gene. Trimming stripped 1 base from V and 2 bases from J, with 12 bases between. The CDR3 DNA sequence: TGTGCCAGCAGCTTAGGGGGAGGAAGGGCCTACGAGCAGTACTTC. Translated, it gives CASSLGGGRAYEQYF.

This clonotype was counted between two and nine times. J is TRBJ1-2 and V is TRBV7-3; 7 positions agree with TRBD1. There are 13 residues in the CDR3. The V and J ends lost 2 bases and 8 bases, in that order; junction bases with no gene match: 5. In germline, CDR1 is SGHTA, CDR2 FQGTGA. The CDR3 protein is CASSLADRLGYTF. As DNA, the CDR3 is TGTGCCAGCAGCTTAGCGGACAGGTTGGGCTACACCTTC.

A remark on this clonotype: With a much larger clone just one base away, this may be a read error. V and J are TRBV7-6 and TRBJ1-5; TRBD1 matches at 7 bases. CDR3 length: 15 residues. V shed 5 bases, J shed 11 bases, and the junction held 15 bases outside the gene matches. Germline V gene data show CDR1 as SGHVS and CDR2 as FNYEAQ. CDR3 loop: CASSISTTGRGAQHF. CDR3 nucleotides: TGTGCCAGCAGCATATCCACGACAGGGCGAGGAGCCCAGCATTTT.

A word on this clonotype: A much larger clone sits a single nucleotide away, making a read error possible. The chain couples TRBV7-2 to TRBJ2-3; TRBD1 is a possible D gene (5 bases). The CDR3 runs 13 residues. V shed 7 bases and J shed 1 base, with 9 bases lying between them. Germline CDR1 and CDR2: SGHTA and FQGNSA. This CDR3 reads CASTRTRTDTQYF. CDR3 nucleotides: TGTGCCAGCACCCGGACACGCACAGATACGCAGTATTTT.

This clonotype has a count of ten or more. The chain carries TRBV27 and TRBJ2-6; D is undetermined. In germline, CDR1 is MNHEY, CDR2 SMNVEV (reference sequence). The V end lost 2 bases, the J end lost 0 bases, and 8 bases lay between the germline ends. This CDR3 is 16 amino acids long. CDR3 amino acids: CASSLVGNSGANVLTF. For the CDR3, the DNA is TGTGCCAGCAGTTTAGTTGGGAACTCTGGGGCCAACGTCCTGACTTTC.

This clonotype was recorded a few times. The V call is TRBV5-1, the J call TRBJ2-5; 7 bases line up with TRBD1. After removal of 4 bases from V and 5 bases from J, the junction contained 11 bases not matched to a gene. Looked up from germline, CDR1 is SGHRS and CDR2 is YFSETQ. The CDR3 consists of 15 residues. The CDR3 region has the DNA TGCGCCAGCAGCCTCACAGGGGACCCCCAGGAGACCCAGTACTTC. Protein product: CASSLTGDPQETQYF. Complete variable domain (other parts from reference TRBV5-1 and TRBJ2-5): KAGVTQTPRYLIKTRGQQVTLSCSPISGHRSVSWYQQTPGQGLQFLFEYFSETQRNKGNFPGRFSGRQFSNSRSEMNVSTLELGDSALYLCASSLTGDPQETQYFGPGTRLLVL.

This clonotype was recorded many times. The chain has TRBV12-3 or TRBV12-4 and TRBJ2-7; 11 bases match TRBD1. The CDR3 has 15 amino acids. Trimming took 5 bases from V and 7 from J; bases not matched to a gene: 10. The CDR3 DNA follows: TGTGCCAGCAGTCATGCCGGGACAGGGGGAAGAGAGCAGTACTTC. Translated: CASSHAGTGGREQYF.